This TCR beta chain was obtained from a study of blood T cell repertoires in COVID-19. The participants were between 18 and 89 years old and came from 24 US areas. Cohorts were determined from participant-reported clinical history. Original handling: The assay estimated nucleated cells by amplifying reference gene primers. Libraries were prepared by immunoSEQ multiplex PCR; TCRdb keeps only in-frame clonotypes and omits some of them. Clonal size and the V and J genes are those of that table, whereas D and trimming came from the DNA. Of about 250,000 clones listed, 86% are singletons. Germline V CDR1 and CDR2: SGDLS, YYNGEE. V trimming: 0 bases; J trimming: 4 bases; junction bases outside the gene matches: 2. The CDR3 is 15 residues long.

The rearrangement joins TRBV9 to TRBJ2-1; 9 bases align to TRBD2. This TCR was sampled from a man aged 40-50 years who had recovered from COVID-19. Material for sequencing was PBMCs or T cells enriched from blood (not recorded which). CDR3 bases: TGTGCCAGCAGCGTAGAGACTAGCGGTTACAATGAGCAGTTCTTC. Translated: CASSVETSGYNEQFF.